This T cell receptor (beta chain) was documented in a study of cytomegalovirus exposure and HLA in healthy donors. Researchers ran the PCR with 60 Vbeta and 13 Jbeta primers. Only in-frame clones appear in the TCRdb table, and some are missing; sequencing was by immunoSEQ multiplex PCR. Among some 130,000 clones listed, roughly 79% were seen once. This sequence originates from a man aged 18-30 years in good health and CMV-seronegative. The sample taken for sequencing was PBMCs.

DNA for the CDR3: TGTGCCAGCAGCCAATCCAGGTTCTATGGCTACACCTTC. As protein: CASSQSRFYGYTF. V gene TRBV14 combines with J gene TRBJ1-2; D remains ambiguous. With 2 bases removed from V and 4 bases from J, the gap between germline ends came to 8 bases. This CDR3 is built from 13 residues. Germline loops: CDR1 SGHDN, CDR2 FVKESK.